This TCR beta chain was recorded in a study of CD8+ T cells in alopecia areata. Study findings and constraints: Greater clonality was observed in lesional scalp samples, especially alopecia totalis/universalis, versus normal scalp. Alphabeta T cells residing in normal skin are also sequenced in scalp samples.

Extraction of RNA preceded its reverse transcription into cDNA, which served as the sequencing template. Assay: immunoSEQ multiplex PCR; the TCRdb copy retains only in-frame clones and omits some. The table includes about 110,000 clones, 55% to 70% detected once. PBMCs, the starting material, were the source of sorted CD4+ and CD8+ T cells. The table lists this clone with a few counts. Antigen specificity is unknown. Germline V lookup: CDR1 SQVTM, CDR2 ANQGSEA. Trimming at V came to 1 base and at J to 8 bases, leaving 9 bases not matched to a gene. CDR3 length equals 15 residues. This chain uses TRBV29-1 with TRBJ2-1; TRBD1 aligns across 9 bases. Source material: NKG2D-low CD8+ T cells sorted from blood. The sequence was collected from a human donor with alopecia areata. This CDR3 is CSVEVRETGGDEQFF. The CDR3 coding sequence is TGCAGCGTTGAAGTCAGGGAAACAGGGGGCGATGAGCAGTTCTTC.